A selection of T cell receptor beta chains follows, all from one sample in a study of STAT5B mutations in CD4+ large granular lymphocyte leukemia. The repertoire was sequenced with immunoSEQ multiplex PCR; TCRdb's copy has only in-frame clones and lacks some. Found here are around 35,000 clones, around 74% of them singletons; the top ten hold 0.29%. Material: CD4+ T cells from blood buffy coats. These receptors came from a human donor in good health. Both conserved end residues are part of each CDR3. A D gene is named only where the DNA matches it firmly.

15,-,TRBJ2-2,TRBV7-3,CASITELANTGELFF,TGTGCCAGCATCACTGAATTAGCAAACACCGGGGAGCTGTTTTTT
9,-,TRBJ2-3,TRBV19,CASSHTQYF,TGTGCCAGTAGTCATACGCAGTATTTT
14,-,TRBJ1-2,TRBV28,CASTPPGSGYGYTF,TGTGCCAGCACCCCGCCGGGCAGTGGCTATGGCTACACCTTC
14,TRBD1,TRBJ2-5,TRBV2,CASRKDRNQETQYF,TGTGCCAGCAGGAAGGACAGGAACCAAGAGACCCAGTACTTC
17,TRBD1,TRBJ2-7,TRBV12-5,CASGLVRLGTGGYEQYF,TGTGCTAGTGGTTTGGTAAGATTGGGGACAGGGGGCTACGAGCAGTACTTC
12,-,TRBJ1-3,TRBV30,CAWDRTGNTIYF,TGTGCCTGGGATCGGACAGGAAACACCATATATTTT
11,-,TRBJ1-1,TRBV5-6,CASSFSTEAFF,TGTGCCAGCAGCTTCAGTACTGAAGCTTTCTTT
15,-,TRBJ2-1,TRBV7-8,CASSFTGSSYNEQFF,TGTGCCAGCAGCTTTACAGGGAGCTCCTACAATGAGCAGTTCTTC
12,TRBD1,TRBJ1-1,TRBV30,CAWKDRVSEAFF,TGTGCCTGGAAGGACAGGGTCTCTGAAGCTTTCTTT
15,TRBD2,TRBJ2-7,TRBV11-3,CASSSRLAEPYEQYF,TGTGCCAGCAGCTCAAGACTAGCGGAGCCCTACGAGCAGTACTTC
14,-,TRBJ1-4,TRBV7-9,CASSKSRQDEKLFF,TGTGCCAGCAGTAAATCTAGACAGGATGAAAAACTGTTTTTT
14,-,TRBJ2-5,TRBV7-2,CASSSRGFQETQYF,TGTGCCAGCAGTTCTAGGGGATTCCAAGAGACCCAGTACTTC
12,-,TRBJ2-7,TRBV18,CASSPQGGEQYF,TGTGCCAGCTCACCCCAGGGAGGCGAGCAGTACTTC
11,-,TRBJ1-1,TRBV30,CAWSVGGKAFF,TGTGCCTGGAGTGTAGGGGGGAAGGCTTTCTTT